Ten or more counts support the clone carrying this T cell receptor (beta chain). The length of the CDR3 is 11 residues. Germline loops: CDR1 SGHRS, CDR2 YFSETQ. Between the trimmed V and J ends, which lost 0 bases and 3 bases, there was a span of 1 base. TCRdb re-called the 5' RACE reads through MiXCR, storing one row per CDR3 protein. The sample includes more than 40,000 distinct CDR3 sequences, approximately 2.8% of them seen just once. This specimen comes from a study of neurological immune-mediated disorders. This sequence was found in a woman between 45 and 65 years old with multiple sclerosis. Sequences were obtained from PBMCs. The chain employs TRBV5-1 and TRBJ2-7; D remains unclear. The CDR3 spells CASSLGYEQYF. CDR3 nucleotides: TGCGCCAGCAGCTTGGGCTACGAGCAGTACTTC.